Sequencing of this T cell receptor (beta chain) was carried out in a study of PD-1 blockade in classical Hodgkin lymphoma. Details on this clone: Its matching antigen is unknown.

Relapse was seen in all patients after autologous stem cell transplantation, and brentuximab vedotin exposure was variable. By magnetic negative selection, CD4+ T cells were purified from thawed PBMCs. Best response was recorded as complete response, partial response or progressive disease. General observations from the study: It was among complete responders that baseline diversity resembled that of newly diagnosed patients. Newly diagnosed patients reportedly had lower baseline TCR diversity than healthy donors.

TCRdb keeps only in-frame clones here, not all; method: immunoSEQ multiplex PCR. The sample holds fewer than 20,000 clones, 85% seen once. CDR3 size: 15 residues. Per the germline V gene, CDR1 is KGHSY and CDR2 is FQNENV. Trimming removed 7 bases from V and 0 bases from J, with 15 bases in between. The chain uses TRBV16 and TRBJ1-2; perhaps TRBD1 as D (5 bases). The starting material was CD4+ T cells from blood, obtained at baseline. The sequence derives from a human donor with classical Hodgkin lymphoma. CDR3 DNA sequence: TGTGCCAGCACACCAAGTCCAGGGACTAACTATGGCTACACCTTC. Translation gives CASTPSPGTNYGYTF. The full variable domain, its missing parts supplied by reference TRBV16 and TRBJ1-2, is GEEVAQTPKHLVRGEGQKAKLYCAPIKGHSYVFWYQQVLKNEFKFLISFQNENVFDETGMPKERFSAKCLPNSPCSLEIQATKLEDSAVYFCASTPSPGTNYGYTFGSGTRLTVV.